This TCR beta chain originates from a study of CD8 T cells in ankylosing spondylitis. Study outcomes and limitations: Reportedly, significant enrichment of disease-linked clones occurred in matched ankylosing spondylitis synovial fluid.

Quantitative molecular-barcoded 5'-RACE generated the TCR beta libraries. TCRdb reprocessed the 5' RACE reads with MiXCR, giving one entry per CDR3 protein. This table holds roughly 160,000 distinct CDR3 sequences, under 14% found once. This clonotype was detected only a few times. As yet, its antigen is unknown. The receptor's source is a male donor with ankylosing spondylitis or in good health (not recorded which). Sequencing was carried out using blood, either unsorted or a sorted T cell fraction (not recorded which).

CDR3 loop: CASSFRYRGRGTDTQYF. DNA of the CDR3: TGTGCCAGCAGCTTCCGGTACAGGGGGCGCGGCACAGATACGCAGTATTTT. The rearrangement uses TRBV7-2 and TRBJ2-3; 9 positions agree with TRBD1. The germline V gene has CDR1 SGHTA and CDR2 FQGNSA. J gave up 1 base and V 3 bases, and 8 bases lay outside the gene matches. CDR3 size: 17 residues.